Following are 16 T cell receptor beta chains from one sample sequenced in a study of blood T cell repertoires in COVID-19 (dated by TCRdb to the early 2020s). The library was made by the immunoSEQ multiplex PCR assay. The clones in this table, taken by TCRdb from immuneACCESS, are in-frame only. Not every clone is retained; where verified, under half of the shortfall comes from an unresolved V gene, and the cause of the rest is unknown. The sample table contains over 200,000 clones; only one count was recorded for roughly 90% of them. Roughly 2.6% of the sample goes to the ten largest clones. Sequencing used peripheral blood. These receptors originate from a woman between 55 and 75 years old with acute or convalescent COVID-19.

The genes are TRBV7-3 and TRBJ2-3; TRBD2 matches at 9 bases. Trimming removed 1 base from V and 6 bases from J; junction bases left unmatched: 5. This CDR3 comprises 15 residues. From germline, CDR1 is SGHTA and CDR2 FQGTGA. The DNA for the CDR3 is TGTGCCAGCAGCTTAAGGGCGGGGGGGCCCGATACGCAGTATTTT. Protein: CASSLRAGGPDTQYF.

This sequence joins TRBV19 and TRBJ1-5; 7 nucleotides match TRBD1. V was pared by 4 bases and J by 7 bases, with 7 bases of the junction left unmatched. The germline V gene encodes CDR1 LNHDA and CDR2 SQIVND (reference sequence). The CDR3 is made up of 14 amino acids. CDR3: CASSKRDSRQPQHF. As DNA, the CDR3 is TGTGCCAGTAGTAAGAGGGACAGTAGGCAGCCCCAGCATTTT.

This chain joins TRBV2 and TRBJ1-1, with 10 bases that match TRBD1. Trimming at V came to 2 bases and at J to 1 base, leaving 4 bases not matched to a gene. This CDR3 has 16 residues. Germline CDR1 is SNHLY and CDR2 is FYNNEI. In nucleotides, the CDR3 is TGTGCCAGCAGTGAAAGGACAGGGGGGAGGAACACTGAAGCTTTCTTT. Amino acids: CASSERTGGRNTEAFF.

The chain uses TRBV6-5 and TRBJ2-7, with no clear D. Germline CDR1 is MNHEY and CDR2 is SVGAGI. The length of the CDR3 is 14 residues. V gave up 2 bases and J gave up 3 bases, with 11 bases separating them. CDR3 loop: CASSYRRLYYEQYF. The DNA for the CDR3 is TGTGCCAGCAGTTACCGGAGACTCTACTACGAGCAGTACTTC.

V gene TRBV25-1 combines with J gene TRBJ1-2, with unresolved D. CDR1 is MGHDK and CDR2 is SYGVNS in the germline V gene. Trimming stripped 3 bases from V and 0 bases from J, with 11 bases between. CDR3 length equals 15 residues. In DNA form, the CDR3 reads TGTGCCAGCAGTGACCGCAAAACGGCTAACTATGGCTACACCTTC. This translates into CASSDRKTANYGYTF.

CDR3: CASSWGTSAISYEQYF. Here the CDR3 DNA reads TGTGCCAGCAGCTGGGGGACTAGCGCAATCTCCTACGAGCAGTACTTC. This sequence joins TRBV5-4 and TRBJ2-7; TRBD2 matches 10 bases. The CDR3 spans 16 residues. Germline V lookup: CDR1 SGHNT, CDR2 YYREEE (reference sequence). J gave up 0 bases and V 3 bases, and 6 bases lay outside the gene matches.

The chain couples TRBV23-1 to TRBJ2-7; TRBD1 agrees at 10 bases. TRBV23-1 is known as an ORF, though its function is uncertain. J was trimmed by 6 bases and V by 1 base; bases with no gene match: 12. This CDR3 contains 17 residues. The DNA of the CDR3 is TGCGCCAGCAGTCAATGTCGGGGGGGGACAGGGGCTGGCGAGCAGTACTTC. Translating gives CASSQCRGGTGAGEQYF.

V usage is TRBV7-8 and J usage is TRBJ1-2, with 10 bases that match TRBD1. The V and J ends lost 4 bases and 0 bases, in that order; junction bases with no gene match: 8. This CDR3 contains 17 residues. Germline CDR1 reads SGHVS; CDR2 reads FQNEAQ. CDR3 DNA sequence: TGTGCCAGCAGCTCGTCCGGGACAGGGGCCCCTAACTATGGCTACACCTTC. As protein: CASSSSGTGAPNYGYTF.

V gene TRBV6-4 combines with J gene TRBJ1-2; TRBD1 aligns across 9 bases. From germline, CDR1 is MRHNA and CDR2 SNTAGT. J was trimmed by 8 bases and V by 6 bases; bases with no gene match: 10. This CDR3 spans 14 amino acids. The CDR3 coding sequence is TGTGCCAGCAGCGAGGTACAGGGGGCAGGGGGCTACACCTTC. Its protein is CASSEVQGAGGYTF.

CDR3 protein: CASSIAASGIGGTQYF. The CDR3 nucleotides are TGTGCCAGTAGTATAGCGGCTAGCGGGATAGGTGGGACCCAGTACTTC. The chain links TRBV19 to TRBJ2-5; the match to TRBD2 covers 9 bases. J lost 7 bases, V lost 1 base, and 10 bases had no gene match. This CDR3 spans 16 amino acids. Germline V CDR1 and CDR2: LNHDA, SQIVND (reference sequence).

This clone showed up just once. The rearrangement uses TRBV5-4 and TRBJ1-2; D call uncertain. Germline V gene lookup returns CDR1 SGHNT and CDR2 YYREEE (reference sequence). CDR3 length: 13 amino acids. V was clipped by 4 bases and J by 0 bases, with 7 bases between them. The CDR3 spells CASSTAANYGYTF. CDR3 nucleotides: TGTGCCAGCAGCACGGCGGCTAACTATGGCTACACCTTC. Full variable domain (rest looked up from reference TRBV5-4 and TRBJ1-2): ETGVTQSPTHLIKTRGQQVTLRCSSQSGHNTVSWYQQALGQGPQFIFQYYREEENGRGNFPPRFSGLQFPNYSSELNVNALELDDSALYLCASSTAANYGYTFGSGTRLTVV.

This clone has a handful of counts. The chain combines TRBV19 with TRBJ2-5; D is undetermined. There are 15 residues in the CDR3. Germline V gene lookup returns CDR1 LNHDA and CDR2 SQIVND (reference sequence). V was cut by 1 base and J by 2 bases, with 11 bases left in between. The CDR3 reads CASSIALSGQETQYF. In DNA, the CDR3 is TGTGCCAGTAGTATAGCCCTCTCCGGGCAAGAGACCCAGTACTTC.

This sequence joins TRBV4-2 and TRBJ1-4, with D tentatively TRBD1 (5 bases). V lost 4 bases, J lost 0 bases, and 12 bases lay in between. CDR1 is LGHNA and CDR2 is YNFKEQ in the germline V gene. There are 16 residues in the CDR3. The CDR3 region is CASSPRMGPTNEKLFF. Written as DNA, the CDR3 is TGTGCCAGCAGCCCCCGTATGGGGCCAACTAATGAAAAACTGTTTTTT.

For the CDR3, the DNA is TGTGCCAGCTCGCAAGAGGGACAGGGGTTCTCCTACGAGCAGTACTTC. Translated, it gives CASSQEGQGFSYEQYF. V and J are TRBV18 and TRBJ2-7; 10 bases agree with TRBD1. There are 16 residues in the CDR3. Germline V lookup: CDR1 KGHSH, CDR2 LQKENI. Trimming removed 6 bases from V and 0 bases from J; junction bases left unmatched: 8. The whole variable domain, filled in from reference TRBV18 and TRBJ2-7, reads NAGVMQNPRHLVRRRGQEARLRCSPMKGHSHVYWYRQLPEEGLKFMVYLQKENIIDESGMPKERFSAEFPKEGPSILRIQQVVRGDSAAYFCASSQEGQGFSYEQYFGPGTRLTVT.

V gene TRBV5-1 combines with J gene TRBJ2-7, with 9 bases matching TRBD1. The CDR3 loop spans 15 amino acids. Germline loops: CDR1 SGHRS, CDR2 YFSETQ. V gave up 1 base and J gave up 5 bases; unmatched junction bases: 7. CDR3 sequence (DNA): TGCGCCAGCAGCTTGTTTGGGACAGGGCTCCACGAGCAGTACTTC. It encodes CASSLFGTGLHEQYF.

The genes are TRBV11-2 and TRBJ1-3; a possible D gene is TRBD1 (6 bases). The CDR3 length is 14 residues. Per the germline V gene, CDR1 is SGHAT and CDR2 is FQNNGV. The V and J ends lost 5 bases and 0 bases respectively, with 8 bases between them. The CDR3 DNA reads TGTGCCAGCAGCCAGGGGTTCTCTGGAAACACCATATATTTT. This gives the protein CASSQGFSGNTIYF.